This T cell receptor beta chain is drawn from a study of T cell responses to AZD1222 COVID-19 vaccine. Study information: Some second doses came at about 4 weeks and others at about 12 weeks; these were pooled. Study-wide results and caveats: Compared with day 0, the breadth and depth of the Spike-specific TCR repertoire rose significantly after two doses of AZD1222. Reportedly, nearly half the spike-specific TCRs target unmutated variant regions. White British ancestry dominated among donors, who included more females, and clonal diversity was possibly underestimated.

To note about this clone: The antigen is undetermined.

Clones were read by immunoSEQ multiplex PCR, and TCRdb kept only the in-frame ones, dropping some. This sample has tens of thousands of clones, with about 88% found just once. V was pared by 7 bases and J by 3 bases, with 6 bases of the junction left unmatched. The CDR3 is 15 residues long. The sample was peripheral blood, taken on day 0 of AZD1222 vaccination. The source is an adult in good health. The rearrangement joins TRBV23-1 to TRBJ2-2, with 9 positions matching TRBD1. TRBV23-1 is noted as an ORF with a role that remains uncertain. The CDR3 coding sequence is TGCGCCAGCACCCGACAGGGGGTTCACACCGGGGAGCTGTTTTTT. Protein sequence: CASTRQGVHTGELFF.